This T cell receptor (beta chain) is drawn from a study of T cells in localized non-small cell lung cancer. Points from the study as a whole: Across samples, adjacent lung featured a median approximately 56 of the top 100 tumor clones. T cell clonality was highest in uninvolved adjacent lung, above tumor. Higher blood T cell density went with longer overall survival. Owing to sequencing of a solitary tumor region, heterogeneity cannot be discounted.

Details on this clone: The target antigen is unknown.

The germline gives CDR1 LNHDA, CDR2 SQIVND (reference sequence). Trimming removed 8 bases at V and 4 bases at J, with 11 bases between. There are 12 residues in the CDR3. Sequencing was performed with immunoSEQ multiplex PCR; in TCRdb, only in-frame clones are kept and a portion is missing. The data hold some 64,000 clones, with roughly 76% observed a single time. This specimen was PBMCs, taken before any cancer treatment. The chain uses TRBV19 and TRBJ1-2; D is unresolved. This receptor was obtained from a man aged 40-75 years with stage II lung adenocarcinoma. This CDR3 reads CASGRALYGYTF. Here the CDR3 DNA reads TGTGCCAGTGGGAGAGCCCTCTATGGCTACACCTTC.